This TCR beta chain derives from a study of blood T cell repertoires in COVID-19 (dated by TCRdb to 2020 to 2022). Study-wide context: The collaborator samples originated in the United States, Italy and Spain and spanned the acute and convalescent phases of COVID-19. The prospective study material was composed of cDNA or gDNA derived from T cells, B-cell-depleted T cells, or PBMCs. Subjects who had been exposed to COVID-19, were actively infected with it, or had recovered from it provided the deeply sampled blood TCRbeta repertoires that made up the dataset. The repertoires were made available in a free public database intended to serve as a resource for research on the immune response to SARS-CoV-2. Samples came from the ongoing ImmuneRACE study (first 160 participants) plus 1,254 subjects from 6 global collaborators. Sample metadata almost always included a de-identified subject ID, COVID-19 status, age in years and sex. HLA class I and class II types, where available, came from metadata supplied by the sample provider rather than from assay-based typing. General findings and caveats noted by the study authors: The quantity of clinical and demographic metadata differed by source and by participant and was supplied without curation.

The immunoSEQ Assay, a bias-controlled multiplex PCR, was used to amplify TCRbeta CDR3 regions from genomic DNA. Per the source publication's procedure: Within the assay, amplification of reference gene primers was used to estimate how many nucleated cells each sample contained. Sequence reads were collapsed and filtered to measure the absolute abundance of every unique TCRbeta CDR3 rearrangement. For each sample, productive Simpson clonality was calculated by taking the square root of Simpson's diversity index across productive rearrangements. Entries here come from immuneACCESS through TCRdb and include only in-frame sequences with V and J called. Some clones fail to appear in such tables; in the studies checked, an unresolved V gene covers under half of the shortfall, and the cause of the remainder is unknown. V and J calls and clone size are given by that table; D and trimming were obtained from the DNA. Across this sample there are some 250,000 clones, with 75% to 90% seen only once. Together, the top ten hold about 2.1% of the sample.

CDR3 length: 16 amino acids, cysteine to phenylalanine. Only the CDR3 DNA stays, 48 bases, in frame from base 1. The junction carries 11 bases between V and J, which are trimmed by 2 bases and 0 bases respectively. Based on the germline V gene, the CDR1 and CDR2 sequences are SGHRS and YFSETQ. Whole blood was collected in K2EDTA tubes by collaborating institutions according to the institutions' own protocols. For TCRbeta analysis, collaborators shipped samples as frozen whole blood, isolated PBMCs, or DNA extracted from either of those sample types. As regards this clone: It has no known antigen specificity. No clone much larger than this one lies a single base away; base qualities are absent.

The sequence came from a man between 25 and 39 years old with active or convalescent COVID-19. The sequenced sample consisted of peripheral blood. The V and J genes are TRBV5-1 and TRBJ1-4; confidence is insufficient to name the D gene. CDR3 sequence: CASSLQTVATNEKLFF. The nucleotide sequence is TGCGCCAGCAGCTTACAGACGGTGGCAACTAATGAAAAACTGTTTTTT.